This T cell receptor (beta chain) stems from a study of patients and donors after allogeneic stem cell transplantation. This CDR3 region has 15 residues. Germline CDR1 is DFQATT and CDR2 is SNEGSKA (reference sequence). V lost 0 bases to trimming and J lost 5 bases, with 14 bases between them. MiXCR, run by TCRdb on the RT-PCR reads, gives a single entry per CDR3 protein. This table holds about 110,000 distinct CDR3 sequences, approximately 40% found once. This TCR was recovered from a human donor who was either an allogeneic HSCT recipient or a stem cell or donor lymphocyte infusion donor (not recorded which). It is not recorded whose cells these are; they may come from a transplant donor. The chain is built from TRBV20-1 and TRBJ2-1, with a tentative D call TRBD2 (6 bases). What was sequenced was blood, either unsorted or a sorted T cell fraction (not recorded which). CDR3 DNA: TGCAGTGCTAGAGATTTGCTAGGGGAGGACAATGAGCAGTTCTTC. Its protein product is CSARDLLGEDNEQFF.